What follows are 20 T cell receptor beta chains derived from one specimen sequenced in a study of OX40 agonist ivuxolimab in advanced cancers. This table comes from immunoSEQ multiplex PCR, and its TCRdb copy is limited to in-frame clones, with some not included. The sample has about 58,000 clones, over 75% seen once. Sequenced here: CD4+ or CD8+ T cells sorted from blood, sampled in a trial of the OX40 agonist ivuxolimab. The receptors stem from an adult with an advanced solid tumor such as melanoma, head and neck, liver or kidney cancer.

The rearrangement uses TRBV27 and TRBJ1-1; the D gene is possibly TRBD1 (6 bases). This CDR3 has 13 residues. Germline V gene data show CDR1 as MNHEY and CDR2 as SMNVEV (reference sequence). Deletions cut 4 bases from V and 4 bases from J, with 10 bases between. The CDR3 nucleotides are TGTGCCAGCAGTTGGAAGGGGGGCACTGAAGCTTTCTTT. This gives the protein CASSWKGGTEAFF.

This clone has more than one count but fewer than ten. J is TRBJ1-6 and V is TRBV18; D not certain. CDR1 and CDR2 from the germline V gene are KGHSH and LQKENI. The CDR3 spans 14 residues. Trimming removed 0 bases from V and 9 bases from J, with 9 bases in between. CDR3: CASSPPGRVSPLHF. In DNA form, the CDR3 reads TGTGCCAGCTCACCACCCGGTAGGGTTTCACCCCTCCACTTT.

This chain links TRBV28 with TRBJ2-4; the D gene is possibly TRBD1 (5 bases). CDR1 MDHEN and CDR2 SYDVKM come from the germline V gene. This CDR3 region has 12 residues. The V end was cut by 6 bases, the J end by 6 bases, with 9 bases between. The DNA of the CDR3 is TGTGCCAGCAGAGGGGTGGGAAACATTCAGTACTTC. Translation gives CASRGVGNIQYF.

This chain links TRBV18 with TRBJ2-3; 11 nucleotides align to TRBD2. The germline gives CDR1 KGHSH, CDR2 LQKENI. The junction had 3 bases not matched to a gene; V was cut back by 3 bases and J by 4 bases. The CDR3 runs to 15 residues. The CDR3 region has the DNA TGTGCCAGCTCACCTAGCGGGGGGGCCTCAGATACGCAGTATTTT. It is translated as CASSPSGGASDTQYF.

This clone has a handful of counts. The V call is TRBV27, the J call TRBJ2-2; D remains ambiguous. The V gene lost 3 bases and the J gene lost 1 base, with 6 bases spanning the gap. This CDR3 contains 14 residues. Germline CDR1 reads MNHEY; CDR2 reads SMNVEV (reference sequence). CDR3 amino acids: CASSLNWNTGELFF. The CDR3 nucleotides are TGTGCCAGCAGTTTGAACTGGAACACCGGGGAGCTGTTTTTT.

The chain links TRBV23-1 to TRBJ1-1, with unresolved D. TRBV23-1 is recorded as an ORF, its role being uncertain. The CDR3 covers 12 residues. Trimming took 5 bases from V and 6 from J, leaving 10 bases between them. The CDR3 region is CASSRALAEAFF. In DNA, the CDR3 is TGCGCCAGCAGTAGGGCCCTGGCTGAAGCTTTCTTT.

The chain has TRBV5-8 and TRBJ1-2, with a weak D call TRBD1 (5 bases). V dropped 4 bases and J dropped 12 bases, with 22 bases sitting between them. The CDR3 runs to 14 residues. CDR1 is SGHTS, CDR2 YDEGEE, per germline. The CDR3 sequence is CASSLRQRSATDTF. The CDR3 coding sequence is TGTGCCAGCAGCCTGAGACAGCGTAGTGCCACCGACACCTTC.

The CDR3 sequence: CASTTERGAIYF. CDR3 nucleotide sequence: TGTGCCAGTACTACCGAGCGGGGGGCCATATATTTT. The chain recombines TRBV19 with TRBJ1-3; D is perhaps TRBD1 (5 bases). Germline CDR1 and CDR2: LNHDA and SQIVND (reference sequence). This CDR3 contains 12 residues. V lost 7 bases and J 11 bases, leaving 15 bases between the germline ends.

This clone has just one count. The J gene is TRBJ2-7, the V gene TRBV23-1, with a weak D call TRBD1 (5 bases). TRBV23-1 is filed as an ORF, its function uncertain. The CDR3 has 16 amino acids. V dropped 3 bases and J dropped 2 bases, with 17 bases sitting between them. CDR3 sequence reads: CASSHRGHSVTYEQYF. CDR3 in DNA: TGCGCCAGCAGTCATCGAGGACACTCGGTTACCTACGAGCAGTACTTC.

This clone appeared a single time. This rearrangement joins TRBV6-5 to TRBJ2-5; a possible D gene is TRBD2 (6 bases). Between the trimmed V and J ends, which lost 5 bases and 5 bases, there was a span of 18 bases. The CDR3 runs to 15 residues. The germline V gene has CDR1 MNHEY and CDR2 SVGAGI. The CDR3 spells CASSATALGRETQYF. As DNA, the CDR3 is TGTGCCAGCAGTGCGACTGCTTTAGGGAGGGAGACCCAGTACTTC.

The V and J genes are TRBV12-5 and TRBJ1-3; D unresolved. The V gene's germline CDR1 is LGHNT and CDR2 FRNRAP. V shed 4 bases and J shed 0 bases, with 10 bases lying between them. This CDR3 is 15 amino acids long. The CDR3 coding sequence is TGTGCTAGTGGTTCACCATCGGGCTCTGGAAACACCATATATTTT. As protein: CASGSPSGSGNTIYF.

The chain joins TRBV6-5 to TRBJ2-5, with 7 bases identical to TRBD1. CDR1 is MNHEY and CDR2 is SVGAGI in the germline V gene. The ends lost 2 bases at V and 3 bases at J; junction bases unmatched: 3. CDR3 length: 14 residues. In nucleotides, the CDR3 is TGTGCCAGCAGTTACGGCAGGGGGAAAGAGACCCAGTACTTC. It translates to CASSYGRGKETQYF.

This chain connects TRBV5-1 to TRBJ1-6; no clear D. CDR1 and CDR2 from the germline V gene are SGHRS and YFSETQ. The CDR3 loop spans 16 amino acids. Trimming took off 0 bases at V and 0 bases at J, with 7 bases between the two ends. The CDR3 protein is CASSLDRNSYNSPLHF. The DNA for the CDR3 is TGCGCCAGCAGCTTGGATCGGAACTCCTATAATTCACCCCTCCACTTT.

V usage is TRBV27 and J usage is TRBJ2-5; TRBD1 aligns across 12 bases. The CDR3 spans 17 residues. Losses at the gene ends were 5 bases for V and 5 bases for J; bases not matched to a gene: 12. Germline lookup yields CDR1 MNHEY and CDR2 SMNVEV (reference sequence). The CDR3 region is CASSNGRGTGGVETQYF. The CDR3 bases are TGTGCCAGCAGTAATGGACGCGGGACAGGGGGCGTCGAGACCCAGTACTTC.

V usage is TRBV28 and J usage is TRBJ2-6; D is unclear. Germline V lookup: CDR1 MDHEN, CDR2 SYDVKM. CDR3 length: 12 residues. The V and J ends lost 6 bases and 2 bases respectively, with 2 bases between them. CDR3 protein: CASRAGANVLTF. The CDR3 DNA reads as TGTGCCAGCAGGGCTGGGGCCAACGTCCTGACTTTC.

With respect to this clone: Other DNA sequences in the sample encode the same CDR3. Written as DNA, the CDR3 is TGTGCCAGCAGTTATGGGGGGCAGGGGGGGAGTTGGGGCTACACCTTC. Its translation: CASSYGGQGGSWGYTF. The chain recombines TRBV6-5 with TRBJ1-2, with 7 bases matching TRBD1. There are 16 residues in the CDR3. CDR1 MNHEY and CDR2 SVGAGI come from the germline V gene. With V trimmed by 3 bases and J by 8 bases, 15 bases remained unmatched.

The V call is TRBV28, the J call TRBJ2-2; no firm D call. V lost 6 bases and J 3 bases, leaving 11 bases between the germline ends. The CDR3 has 14 residues. Germline-derived CDR1 and CDR2 are MDHEN and SYDVKM. In nucleotides, the CDR3 is TGTGCCAGCAGCCCCGGGCCGCACACCGGGGAGCTGTTTTTT. Translated: CASSPGPHTGELFF.

This clone was detected only once. V and J are TRBV11-3 and TRBJ1-2, with D tentatively TRBD1 (6 bases). The CDR3 sequence is 14 residues long. Trimming stripped 1 base from V and 8 bases from J, with 14 bases between. Germline values: CDR1 SGHNT, CDR2 YENEEA. CDR3 protein: CASSLGGRLKGYTF. The CDR3, as DNA: TGTGCCAGCAGCTTAGGGGGGCGCTTAAAAGGCTACACCTTC. The full variable domain, in which reference TRBV11-3 and TRBJ1-2 provide the parts outside the CDR3, is EAGVVQSPRYKIIEKKQPVAFWCNPISGHNTLYWYLQNLGQGPELLIRYENEEAVDDSQLPKDRFSAERLKGVDSTLKIQPAELGDSAVYLCASSLGGRLKGYTFGSGTRLTVV.

This sequence joins TRBV6-6 and TRBJ2-2, with D possibly being TRBD1 (6 bases). Germline loops: CDR1 MNHNY, CDR2 SVGAGI (reference sequence). V lost 4 bases to trimming and J lost 0 bases, with 9 bases between them. The CDR3 covers 15 residues. Written as DNA, the CDR3 is TGTGCCAGCAGTTTGACAGGATCGAACACCGGGGAGCTGTTTTTT. Protein product: CASSLTGSNTGELFF.

The chain has TRBV19 and TRBJ2-7; 9 bases are shared with TRBD1. The CDR3 is 15 amino acids. In germline, CDR1 is LNHDA, CDR2 SQIVND (reference sequence). V was clipped by 9 bases and J by 2 bases; unmatched bases: 11. The CDR3 sequence is CASRRRDRDTYEQYF. DNA for the CDR3: TGTGCCAGCCGTAGGAGGGACAGGGATACCTACGAGCAGTACTTC.